One and the same sample provided the 27 T cell receptor beta chains below, sequenced in a study of neurological immune-mediated disorders (dated by TCRdb to about 2019). The library was prepared using 5' RACE. The sequencer listed for this sample is Illumina HiSeq 2500. TCRdb passed the public sequencing reads through fastp at Q25 and MiXCR, retaining productive beta sequences. A single entry per CDR3 protein holds the most common genes and DNA from its merged rows. The sample table holds tens of thousands of distinct CDR3 sequences, of which roughly 2% were seen once. The ten largest clones capture 2% to 2.5% of the sample. The sample taken for sequencing was PBMCs. These TCRs come from a woman aged 40 to 55 with multiple sclerosis.

This clonotype came up many times. V usage is TRBV29-1 and J usage is TRBJ2-3; D is possibly TRBD1 (5 bases). The CDR3 is 13 amino acids. Germline CDR1 SQVTM, CDR2 ANQGSEA. V dropped 1 base and J dropped 5 bases, with 10 bases sitting between them. The CDR3 loop reads CSVEGSGIDTQYF. DNA for the CDR3: TGCAGCGTTGAAGGGTCAGGGATAGATACGCAGTATTTT.

The table lists this clonotype with many counts. The V and J genes are TRBV4-1 and TRBJ2-7, with unresolved D. Between the trimmed V and J ends, which lost 2 bases and 0 bases, there was a span of 8 bases. Germline V CDR1 and CDR2: MGHRA, YSYEKL. CDR3 length: 14 amino acids. The CDR3 nucleotides read TGCGCCAGCAGCCAACCGAGAAGCTCCTACGAGCAGTACTTC. This sequence encodes CASSQPRSSYEQYF.

This clonotype was observed at least ten times. The chain carries TRBV3-1 and TRBJ2-1; no reliable D call. V was shortened by 4 bases and J by 7 bases, with 11 bases between the two germline ends. This CDR3 comprises 13 residues. Per the germline V gene, CDR1 is LGHDT and CDR2 is YNNKEL (reference sequence). The CDR3 region is CASSPSLGNEQFF. CDR3 in DNA: TGTGCCAGCAGCCCGAGCCTAGGGAATGAGCAGTTCTTC.

The sample holds many counts of this clonotype. The V and J genes are TRBV15 and TRBJ2-7; either TRBD1 or TRBD2 may fit D (5 bases each). Trimming cost V 2 bases and J 8 bases, with 13 bases left between them. Germline V gene data show CDR1 as LNHNV and CDR2 as YYDKDF (reference sequence). CDR3 length: 13 residues. CDR3 loop: CATSRPGTGKQYF. The CDR3 DNA follows: TGTGCCACCAGCAGACCCGGGACGGGCAAGCAGTACTTC.

Many counts were recorded for this clonotype. The rearrangement links TRBV5-1 to TRBJ2-7; the match to TRBD1 covers 7 bases. The CDR3 has 14 amino acids. CDR1 and CDR2 from the germline V gene are SGHRS and YFSETQ. V trimming: 1 base; J trimming: 7 bases; junction bases outside the gene matches: 8. Here the CDR3 DNA reads TGCGCCAGCAGCTTGTTGACAGGGAAGTATGAGCAGTACTTC. Protein product: CASSLLTGKYEQYF.

This clonotype was seen ten or more times. V usage is TRBV5-1 and J usage is TRBJ2-3; 9 positions agree with TRBD1. The CDR3 runs to 14 residues. Germline CDR1 and CDR2: SGHRS and YFSETQ. V shed 3 bases, J shed 6 bases, and the junction held 5 bases outside the gene matches. DNA of the CDR3: TGCGCCAGCAGCTGGGGACAGGGACGGGATACGCAGTATTTT. Amino acids: CASSWGQGRDTQYF.

This clonotype was counted at least ten times. CDR3 sequence reads: CASSQDPRGIIQYF. The CDR3, as DNA: TGCGCCAGCAGCCAAGACCCCAGGGGAATCATTCAGTACTTC. The V gene is TRBV4-1, the J gene TRBJ2-4; possible D gene TRBD1, 6 bases. Germline lookup yields CDR1 MGHRA and CDR2 YSYEKL. The V gene lost 0 bases and the J gene lost 9 bases, with 12 bases spanning the gap. The CDR3 has 14 amino acids.

This clonotype was counted ten times or more. The chain is built from TRBV29-1 and TRBJ1-5; TRBD1 agrees at 10 bases. The CDR3 is 13 residues long. The V and J ends lost 6 bases and 7 bases, in that order; junction bases with no gene match: 6. Germline assignment: CDR1 SQVTM and CDR2 ANQGSEA. Here the CDR3 DNA reads TGCAGCGTCTCCGGGACAGGGGAGCAGCCCCAGCATTTT. This gives the protein CSVSGTGEQPQHF.

There are many counts of this clonotype. The V gene is TRBV6-4, the J gene TRBJ1-5; unclear D gene. CDR3 length: 13 residues. Trimming took off 0 bases at V and 6 bases at J, with 6 bases between the two ends. The V gene's germline CDR1 is MRHNA and CDR2 SNTAGT. The CDR3 loop is CASSDSKGQPQHF. CDR3 in DNA: TGTGCCAGCAGTGACTCCAAGGGTCAGCCCCAGCATTTT.

At least ten counts were recorded for this clonotype. The chain employs TRBV10-3 and TRBJ2-5; 13 bases line up with TRBD2. The germline CDR1 and CDR2 sequences are ENHRY and SYGVKD. V was clipped by 3 bases and J by 5 bases; unmatched bases: 6. The CDR3 is 16 amino acids. CDR3 sequence: CAISELAGGREETQYF. The CDR3 coding sequence is TGTGCCATCAGTGAACTAGCGGGGGGGAGAGAGGAGACCCAGTACTTC.

This clonotype appeared many times. The V and J genes are TRBV4-2 and TRBJ2-1; D not certain. Trimming left V 0 bases short and J 3 bases short, with 12 bases between. CDR3 length: 16 amino acids. Germline assignment: CDR1 LGHNA and CDR2 YNFKEQ. CDR3 nucleotide sequence: TGTGCCAGCAGCCAAGAAGGTGGGCTAGGCTACAATGAGCAGTTCTTC. The encoded protein is CASSQEGGLGYNEQFF.

In its sample, this clonotype was seen many times. This sequence joins TRBV4-1 and TRBJ2-5; D unresolved. CDR1 is MGHRA, CDR2 YSYEKL, per germline. Trimming removed 0 bases at V and 4 bases at J, with 9 bases between. CDR3 length: 14 amino acids. The CDR3 here is CASSQDRRAETQYF. DNA for the CDR3: TGCGCCAGCAGCCAAGATCGCCGGGCAGAGACCCAGTACTTC.

This clonotype was recorded many times. This chain joins TRBV18 and TRBJ1-3; D gene unclear. Germline-derived CDR1 and CDR2 are KGHSH and LQKENI. V was cut by 2 bases and J by 6 bases, with 8 bases left in between. The CDR3 has 13 amino acids. The CDR3 DNA reads TGTGCCAGCTCACCAGGGGAAGAAAACACCATATATTTT. Its translation: CASSPGEENTIYF.

This clonotype has ten or more counts. V and J are TRBV5-1 and TRBJ2-1, with 7 bases fitting TRBD2. V was pared by 0 bases and J by 9 bases, with 9 bases of the junction left unmatched. The length of the CDR3 is 15 residues. Germline CDR1 reads SGHRS; CDR2 reads YFSETQ. This chain's CDR3 is CASSLEASGRGEQFF. Here the CDR3 DNA reads TGCGCCAGCAGCTTGGAGGCTAGCGGTCGGGGTGAGCAGTTCTTC.

This clonotype was observed many times. The chain employs TRBV12-3 or TRBV12-4 and TRBJ2-5, with 8 bases that match TRBD1. V dropped 5 bases and J dropped 3; count of bases not matched to a gene: 5. The CDR3 sequence is 14 residues long. DNA for the CDR3: TGTGCCAGCAGTGTCGGACAGGGAGAAGAGACCCAGTACTTC. Protein: CASSVGQGEETQYF.

This clonotype was detected many times. This rearrangement joins TRBV12-3 or TRBV12-4 to TRBJ1-3; 8 nucleotides agree with TRBD1. The CDR3 consists of 13 residues. The V segment lost 4 bases and the J segment 4 bases; nucleotides outside the gene matches: 0. CDR3 coding DNA: TGTGCCAGCAGTTGGGACAGGGGAAACACCATATATTTT. Protein product: CASSWDRGNTIYF.

This clonotype was counted many times. This chain links TRBV24-1 with TRBJ2-3; D gene ambiguous. The V gene lost 8 bases and the J gene lost 1 base, with 9 bases spanning the gap. The CDR3 spans 13 residues. Germline CDR1 is KGHDR and CDR2 is SFDVKD. The CDR3 region has the DNA TGTGCCACCAACCAAGAGGGCACAGATACGCAGTATTTT. As protein: CATNQEGTDTQYF.

This clonotype has ten or more counts. The rearrangement links TRBV5-1 to TRBJ1-2; D is unclear. CDR3 size: 15 residues. V was clipped by 4 bases and J by 2 bases, with 15 bases between them. In germline, CDR1 is SGHRS, CDR2 YFSETQ. The DNA of the CDR3 is TGCGCCAGCAGCCCGGGTTCGGTGTCAAACTATGGCTACACCTTC. Residues: CASSPGSVSNYGYTF.

This clonotype has at least ten counts. The rearrangement joins TRBV14 to TRBJ2-1; possibly TRBD2 for D (6 bases). The CDR3 is 15 residues long. Deletions cut 3 bases from V and 0 bases from J, with 9 bases between. Germline V CDR1 and CDR2: SGHDN, FVKESK. DNA of the CDR3: TGTGCCAGCAGCCAGGTCGGGGGCTCCTACAATGAGCAGTTCTTC. As protein: CASSQVGGSYNEQFF.

This clonotype was counted at least ten times. The rearrangement uses TRBV12-3 or TRBV12-4 and TRBJ2-7; D not certain. The V gene lost 8 bases and the J gene lost 3 bases, with 17 bases spanning the gap. The CDR3 spans 14 residues. The CDR3 protein is CASPHGSGLYEQYF. CDR3 DNA sequence: TGTGCCAGCCCCCACGGGTCGGGCCTCTACGAGCAGTACTTC.

This clonotype was seen ten or more times. The CDR3 nucleotides read TGTGCCAGCAGCTTTGGCGGGTGGGGCCCCTACGAGCAGTACTTC. It is translated as CASSFGGWGPYEQYF. The gene calls are TRBV5-6 and TRBJ2-7, with D perhaps given as TRBD1 or TRBD2 (5 bases each). V lost 2 bases to trimming and J lost 2 bases, with 14 bases between them. Germline loops: CDR1 SGHDT, CDR2 YYEEEE. The CDR3 totals 15 residues. Variable domain in full (rest from reference TRBV5-6 and TRBJ2-7): DAGVTQSPTHLIKTRGQQVTLRCSPKSGHDTVSWYQQALGQGPQFIFQYYEEEERQRGNFPDRFSGHQFPNYSSELNVNALLLGDSALYLCASSFGGWGPYEQYFGPGTRLTVT.

Ten or more counts support this clonotype. The chain has TRBV20-1 and TRBJ1-5, with D possibly matching TRBD1 (6 bases). The germline V gene encodes CDR1 DFQATT and CDR2 SNEGSKA (reference sequence). CDR3 size: 15 residues. Between the trimmed V and J ends, which lost 6 bases and 0 bases, there was a span of 15 bases. CDR3 protein: CSAGGRANSNQPQHF. In DNA form, the CDR3 reads TGCAGTGCGGGGGGCCGAGCGAATAGCAATCAGCCCCAGCATTTT.

This clonotype was picked up many times. The chain joins TRBV7-2 to TRBJ1-5; weak D call: TRBD1 (5 bases). Trimming cost V 2 bases and J 7 bases, with 18 bases left between them. This CDR3 is 16 amino acids long. The V gene's germline CDR1 is SGHTA and CDR2 FQGNSA. The CDR3 DNA sequence: TGTGCCAGCAGCTTATCGGCAGGGAGAATTGGACAGCCCCAGCATTTT. Protein product: CASSLSAGRIGQPQHF.

This clonotype was detected only a few times. Being one base from a much bigger clone, this may be a read error. The CDR3 is CASSLGRQNEKLFF. The CDR3 DNA sequence: TGCGCCAGCAGCTTGGGACGCCAAAATGAAAAACTGTTTTTT. This sequence joins TRBV5-1 and TRBJ1-4; D remains unclear. This CDR3 spans 14 amino acids. Looked up from germline, CDR1 is SGHRS and CDR2 is YFSETQ. The V end was cut by 0 bases, the J end by 5 bases, with 8 bases between.

The table lists this clonotype with many counts. The genes are TRBV7-2 and TRBJ2-5; D is ambiguous. The V and J ends lost 4 bases and 7 bases respectively, with 10 bases between them. Germline V gene lookup returns CDR1 SGHTA and CDR2 FQGNSA. CDR3 length: 12 amino acids. CDR3 sequence reads: CASSSSWGTQYF. The CDR3 DNA sequence: TGTGCCAGCAGCTCCTCATGGGGGACCCAGTACTTC.

In this sample, this clonotype turned up many times. This chain links TRBV11-2 with TRBJ2-1; D might be TRBD2 (6 bases). Germline-derived CDR1 and CDR2 are SGHAT and FQNNGV. V lost 2 bases and J lost 8, with 19 bases in between. The CDR3 has 16 residues. CDR3 nucleotide sequence: TGTGCCAGCAGCTTATATATTGTTAAGTCGGGAGATGAGCAGTTCTTC. Translating gives CASSLYIVKSGDEQFF.

This clonotype appeared many times. The chain links TRBV20-1 to TRBJ1-1; D is unclear. Trimming pared 4 bases from V and 3 bases from J, leaving 15 bases between. This CDR3 is 14 amino acids long. CDR1 and CDR2 from the germline V gene are DFQATT and SNEGSKA (reference sequence). CDR3 in amino acids: CSATPTGSYTEAFF. The CDR3 bases are TGCAGTGCTACCCCCACCGGGTCCTACACTGAAGCTTTCTTT.